This TCR beta chain originates from a study of human T cells and chemical hapten exposure. Looking at the study overall: TCR yield per sample varied, mainly due to pooled library volumes. Study conclusions and caveats: The number of TCRs over 1 in 1000 frequency stayed unchanged after DPC.

The library tagged each cDNA molecule with unique molecular identifiers. MiXCR, applied by TCRdb to the RACE reads, yields one record per CDR3 protein. In the table there are roughly 130,000 distinct CDR3 sequences, about 10% of which are singletons. This clonotype was observed a few times. What it binds is not known. Time point defined: patch test 3, about 24 weeks after DPC sensitization. Treatment in this sample: therapeutic diphenylcyclopropenone sensitization with weekly scalp DPC. The TCR comes from a woman between 45 and 65 years old with alopecia areata. Some clones in this sample may be carry-over from other donors' samples. Here the sequenced sample was whole blood, taken in connection with sensitization to the hapten diphenylcyclopropenone (DPC).

CDR3 sequence reads: CSASRFRDSYEQYF. The CDR3 nucleotides read TGCAGTGCTAGCCGCTTCAGGGACAGTTACGAGCAGTACTTC. This rearrangement joins TRBV20-1 to TRBJ2-7, with 7 bases matching TRBD1. The CDR3 runs to 14 residues. The germline CDR1 and CDR2 sequences are DFQATT and SNEGSKA (reference sequence). Unmatched junction bases numbered 9, after V lost 3 bases and J lost 4 bases.